This TCR beta chain was retrieved from a study of OX40 agonist ivuxolimab in advanced cancers. Overall study: Three patients, one with hepatocellular carcinoma and two with cutaneous melanoma, achieved partial responses.

CDR1 is ENHRY and CDR2 is SYGVKD in the germline V gene. After removal of 3 bases from V and 2 bases from J, the junction contained 10 bases not matched to a gene. The CDR3 covers 19 residues. Only in-frame clones appear in the TCRdb table, and some are missing; sequencing was by immunoSEQ multiplex PCR. The repertoire consists of 50,000 to 65,000 clones, with roughly four fifths occurring once and the leading ten covering roughly 0.99%. This specimen was CD4+ or CD8+ T cells sorted from blood, taken in a trial of the OX40 agonist ivuxolimab. The source is an adult with an advanced solid tumor such as melanoma, head and neck, liver or kidney cancer. This chain links TRBV10-3 with TRBJ2-6; 10 bases line up with TRBD1. CDR3 in amino acids: CAISEFSRTGGPGANVLTF. The CDR3 DNA follows: TGTGCCATCAGTGAATTTAGCCGGACAGGGGGACCTGGGGCCAACGTCCTGACTTTC.